Following are 10 T cell receptor beta chains from one sample sequenced in a study of blood T cell repertoires in COVID-19. Profiled with immunoSEQ multiplex PCR; TCRdb holds only in-frame clones, not every one. The table has about 270,000 clones, 85% to 90% seen once. The sequenced sample consisted of peripheral blood. The receptors originated from a human donor in a cohort sampled during active COVID-19.

The CDR3 DNA reads TGTGCCAGCAGCCTACTACGTAAGGGGAACGAAAAACTGTTTTTT. Its protein is CASSLLRKGNEKLFF. The chain has TRBV3-1 (or the pseudogene TRBV3-2) and TRBJ1-4, with D perhaps TRBD1 (5 bases). This CDR3 spans 15 amino acids. V was pared by 4 bases and J by 8 bases, with 17 bases between. Germline V gene data show CDR1 as LGHDT and CDR2 as YNNKEL (reference sequence).

The chain is built from TRBV27 and TRBJ1-4; TRBD1 is a possible D gene (5 bases). V lost 7 bases and J lost 4, with 19 bases in between. CDR1 and CDR2 from the germline V gene are MNHEY and SMNVEV (reference sequence). This CDR3 is 16 amino acids long. In DNA, the CDR3 is TGTGCCAGCACTGGGGTAGAGGGGAGGGGTAATGAAAAACTGTTTTTT. Translated: CASTGVEGRGNEKLFF. The full variable domain, in which reference TRBV27 and TRBJ1-4 provide the parts outside the CDR3, is EAQVTQNPRYLITVTGKKLTVTCSQNMNHEYMSWYRQDPGLGLRQIYYSMNVEVTDKGDVPEGYKVSRKEKRNFPLILESPSPNQTSLYFCASTGVEGRGNEKLFFGSGTQLSVL.

V gene TRBV9 combines with J gene TRBJ2-1; a weak D match, TRBD2 (6 bases). This CDR3 region has 13 residues. V was clipped by 0 bases and J by 10 bases, with 11 bases between them. Germline V gene sequence: CDR1 SGDLS, CDR2 YYNGEE. CDR3 in DNA: TGTGCCAGCAGCGTAGTAATGGGGGGAGAGCAGTTCTTC. Amino acid sequence: CASSVVMGGEQFF.

The chain is built from TRBV28 and TRBJ1-2, with 7 bases lining up with TRBD1. The V gene end was trimmed by 7 bases and the J gene end by 0 bases; junction bases not matched to a gene: 5. The CDR3 is 14 amino acids. Germline V gene data show CDR1 as MDHEN and CDR2 as SYDVKM. The CDR3 bases are TGTGCCAGCACCCGACAGGGTGCTAACTATGGCTACACCTTC. Amino acid sequence: CASTRQGANYGYTF.

This clone was recorded only once. The chain has TRBV28 and TRBJ2-7; TRBD1 agrees at 8 bases. The CDR3 totals 15 residues. The ends lost 5 bases at V and 0 bases at J; junction bases unmatched: 6. The germline V gene encodes CDR1 MDHEN and CDR2 SYDVKM. CDR3 amino acids: CASSPAGQGSYEQYF. CDR3 DNA sequence: TGTGCCAGCAGTCCCGCCGGACAGGGCTCCTACGAGCAGTACTTC.

V and J are TRBV2 and TRBJ2-5, with 8 bases aligning to TRBD2. In germline, CDR1 is SNHLY, CDR2 FYNNEI. J was trimmed by 2 bases and V by 4 bases; bases with no gene match: 3. CDR3 length: 14 amino acids. DNA of the CDR3: TGTGCCAGCAGTGGGACTAGCAGACAAGAGACCCAGTACTTC. Encoded protein: CASSGTSRQETQYF.

The rearrangement links TRBV27 to TRBJ1-5, with a tentative D call TRBD1 (5 bases). The CDR3 spans 15 residues. The germline V and J ends were trimmed by 6 bases and 2 bases, with 14 bases remaining between them. In germline, CDR1 is MNHEY, CDR2 SMNVEV (reference sequence). This CDR3 reads CASRREGTGNQPQHF. DNA of the CDR3: TGTGCCAGCAGAAGGGAGGGGACGGGCAATCAGCCCCAGCATTTT.

The V call is TRBV11-2, the J call TRBJ2-1, with 9 bases that match TRBD2. Germline V gene lookup returns CDR1 SGHAT and CDR2 FQNNGV. The CDR3 loop spans 17 amino acids. The V gene end was trimmed by 4 bases and the J gene end by 1 base; junction bases not matched to a gene: 8. The CDR3 DNA reads TGTGCCAGCAGCTCCCTGGGGCGGGAGGGATCCTACAATGAGCAGTTCTTC. Its translation: CASSSLGREGSYNEQFF.

V and J are TRBV4-2 and TRBJ2-1, with 12 positions matching TRBD1. The trim removed 0 bases at V and 9 bases at J, leaving 3 bases unmatched. Germline assignment: CDR1 LGHNA and CDR2 YNFKEQ. This CDR3 has 15 residues. In nucleotides, the CDR3 is TGTGCCAGCAGCCAAGAGGGGACAGGGGGCGGTGAGCAGTTCTTC. Translated: CASSQEGTGGGEQFF.

The chain uses TRBV5-1 and TRBJ2-1; 15 bases agree with TRBD2. V lost 4 bases to trimming and J lost 3 bases; unmatched junction nucleotides: 8. The length of the CDR3 is 18 residues. Germline V gives CDR1 SGHRS, CDR2 YFSETQ. The CDR3 sequence is CASSPGTSGRPVYNEQFF. DNA of the CDR3: TGCGCCAGCAGCCCTGGGACTAGCGGGAGGCCGGTCTACAATGAGCAGTTCTTC.